The rows below give T cell receptor beta chains drawn from one sample of a study of blood T cell repertoires in COVID-19. Clones were read by immunoSEQ multiplex PCR, and TCRdb kept only the in-frame ones, dropping some. This sample carries under 250,000 clones, about nine tenths of them seen once, and the ten largest clones take 1.5% to 2%. Sequencing used PBMCs or T cells enriched from blood (not recorded which). These receptors came from a man between 35 and 55 years old who had recovered from COVID-19. Both conserved end residues are part of each CDR3. A D gene is named only where the DNA matches it firmly. The size entry is marked missing in some rows and otherwise reads once, few, many or a size class.

d_gene	j_gene	abundance	v_gene	CDR3aa	CDR3nt
-	TRBJ1-1	once	TRBV7-8	CASSLPSGVGSTEAFF	TGTGCCAGCAGCCTTCCTTCGGGGGTTGGGAGCACTGAAGCTTTCTTT
TRBD2	TRBJ2-7	-	TRBV6-6	CASRGTSRYEQYF	TGTGCCAGCAGGGGGACTAGTCGTTACGAGCAGTACTTC
-	TRBJ2-7	few	TRBV3-1/TRBV3-2	CASSQPLGGSYEQYF	TGTGCCAGCAGCCAACCGCTGGGGGGCTCCTACGAGCAGTACTTC
TRBD1	TRBJ1-1	-	TRBV28	CASSSGTENTEAFF	TGTGCCAGCAGTTCCGGGACAGAGAACACTGAAGCTTTCTTT
-	TRBJ1-4	-	TRBV29-1	CSARTISNEKLFF	TGCAGCGCCCGGACTATTTCTAATGAAAAACTGTTTTTT
TRBD2	TRBJ2-7	-	TRBV6-5	CASSYSGTSGTYEQYF	TGTGCCAGCAGTTACTCAGGGACTAGCGGGACCTACGAGCAGTACTTC
-	TRBJ2-1	-	TRBV5-1	CASSLVEGSEQFF	TGCGCCAGCAGCTTGGTGGAGGGGAGTGAGCAGTTCTTC
TRBD1	TRBJ1-2	-	TRBV7-2	CASSLKTGGEFGYTF	TGTGCCAGCAGCTTAAAGACAGGGGGAGAATTTGGCTACACCTTC
TRBD2	TRBJ2-2	-	TRBV9	CASSFSPGGDTGELFF	TGTGCCAGCAGCTTTAGCCCGGGGGGGGACACCGGGGAGCTGTTTTTT
TRBD2	TRBJ2-7	-	TRBV3-1/TRBV3-2	CASSQSELRGLDNEQYF	TGTGCCAGCAGCCAGAGTGAGCTTCGGGGACTAGATAACGAGCAGTACTTC
TRBD2	TRBJ2-1	-	TRBV19	CASSPGLAGIYNEQFF	TGTGCCAGTAGTCCGGGACTAGCGGGAATCTACAATGAGCAGTTCTTC
-	TRBJ1-1	-	TRBV6-5	CASSYNAGGTEAFF	TGTGCCAGCAGCTATAACGCGGGTGGAACTGAAGCTTTCTTT
TRBD1	TRBJ2-2	-	TRBV11-3	CASSLGQGAGELFF	TGTGCCAGCAGCTTAGGGCAGGGGGCCGGGGAGCTGTTTTTT
-	TRBJ1-2	-	TRBV9	CASSPRWGSVGGYTF	TGTGCCAGCAGCCCCCGGTGGGGCAGCGTGGGGGGCTACACCTTC
TRBD1	TRBJ2-3	-	TRBV5-8	CASNPTGARDTQYF	TGTGCCAGCAACCCGACAGGGGCGCGAGATACGCAGTATTTT
TRBD1	TRBJ1-2	-	TRBV2	CARSDRGLGYTF	TGTGCCAGATCGGACAGGGGGCTCGGCTACACCTTC
-	TRBJ1-6	-	TRBV5-1	CASRQNNSPLHF	TGCGCCAGCCGCCAGAATAATTCACCCCTCCACTTT
TRBD2	TRBJ2-3	-	TRBV19	CASSIRTSGSTDTQYF	TGTGCCAGTAGTATCCGGACTAGCGGTAGCACAGATACGCAGTATTTT
TRBD2	TRBJ2-1	-	TRBV5-1	CASSPLAGGNNEQFF	TGCGCCAGCAGCCCACTAGCGGGGGGGAACAATGAGCAGTTCTTC
-	TRBJ2-7	-	TRBV7-9	CASSLASSRDCYF	TGTGCCAGCAGCTTAGCGAGTTCGAGGGACTGCTACTTC
-	TRBJ1-6	-	TRBV25-1	CATRDGSYNSPLHF	TGTGCCACCAGAGACGGGAGCTATAATTCACCCCTCCACTTT
-	TRBJ1-1	-	TRBV5-1	CASSPAGPNTEAFF	TGCGCCAGCAGCCCCGCGGGGCCCAACACTGAAGCTTTCTTT